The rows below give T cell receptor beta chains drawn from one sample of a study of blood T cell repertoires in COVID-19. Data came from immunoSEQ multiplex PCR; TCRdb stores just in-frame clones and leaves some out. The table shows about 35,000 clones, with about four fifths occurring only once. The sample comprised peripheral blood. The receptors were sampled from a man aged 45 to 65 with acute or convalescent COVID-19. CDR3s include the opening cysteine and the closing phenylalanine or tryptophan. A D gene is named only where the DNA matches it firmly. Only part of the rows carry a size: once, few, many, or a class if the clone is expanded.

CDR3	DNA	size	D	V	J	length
CAWSVRGGLHEQYF	TGTGCCTGGAGTGTACGCGGGGGGCTCCACGAGCAGTACTTC	-	TRBD2	TRBV30	TRBJ2-7	14
CASSVEPSVRHEQYF	TGTGCCAGCAGCGTAGAGCCTAGCGTACGGCACGAGCAGTACTTC	-	-	TRBV9	TRBJ2-7	15
CASSNLGVDRAPGGTEAFF	TGTGCCAGCAGTAACCTTGGGGTGGACAGGGCCCCCGGCGGGACTGAAGCTTTCTTT	few	TRBD1	TRBV28	TRBJ1-1	19
CASSKLVHNEQFF	TGTGCCAGCAGTAAACTAGTACACAATGAGCAGTTCTTC	-	-	TRBV28	TRBJ2-1	13
CASGTAFPDSPLHF	TGCGCCAGCGGGACAGCTTTTCCTGATTCACCCCTCCACTTT	-	TRBD1	TRBV5-1	TRBJ1-6	14
CASRSVAGVVTDTQYF	TGTGCCAGCAGGAGCGTAGCGGGAGTGGTCACAGATACGCAGTATTTT	-	TRBD2	TRBV27	TRBJ2-3	16
CASSTKSTTRTEAFF	TGTGCCAGCAGCACCAAGTCGACGACTCGCACTGAAGCTTTCTTT	few	-	TRBV3-1/TRBV3-2	TRBJ1-1	15
CASSSGQGRTEAFF	TGTGCCAGCAGTTCCGGACAGGGAAGAACTGAAGCTTTCTTT	-	TRBD1	TRBV28	TRBJ1-1	14
CASSLVGGTSPNTQYF	TGTGCCAGCAGCTTGGTCGGGGGGACCTCCCCGAATACGCAGTATTTT	-	TRBD2	TRBV5-6	TRBJ2-3	16
CASRLQGTYNSPLHF	TGTGCCAGCAGATTACAGGGAACCTATAATTCACCCCTCCACTTT	-	-	TRBV27	TRBJ1-6	15
CASSLGTGDENTEAFF	TGTGCCAGCAGCCTGGGTACGGGGGATGAGAACACTGAAGCTTTCTTT	-	-	TRBV28	TRBJ1-1	16
CASSNRGLDTGELFF	TGTGCCAGTAGTAACAGGGGACTCGACACCGGGGAGCTGTTTTTT	-	-	TRBV19	TRBJ2-2	15
CASGSAGLSYEQYF	TGTGCCAGTGGGAGTGCGGGCCTATCCTACGAGCAGTACTTC	-	-	TRBV7-9	TRBJ2-7	14
CATSTNRQGQETQYF	TGTGCCACCAGTACCAACCGACAGGGGCAAGAGACCCAGTACTTC	-	TRBD1	TRBV24-1	TRBJ2-5	15
CASSQEIASGRVGEQYF	TGTGCCAGCAGCCAAGAGATCGCTAGCGGGAGAGTGGGAGAGCAGTACTTC	-	TRBD2	TRBV3-1/TRBV3-2	TRBJ2-7	17
CASSHLFTGDQPQHF	TGCGCCAGCAGCCACCTCTTTACAGGTGATCAGCCCCAGCATTTT	-	-	TRBV4-1	TRBJ1-5	15
CASSFSGYQETQYF	TGTGCCAGCAGTTTCTCCGGGTACCAAGAGACCCAGTACTTC	-	-	TRBV27	TRBJ2-5	14
CASSLSGVGLEQYF	TGCGCCAGCAGCCTTAGCGGGGTAGGTTTGGAGCAGTACTTC	-	TRBD2	TRBV5-1	TRBJ2-7	14
CASSPRDRGWGNTEAFF	TGTGCCAGCTCACCACGGGACAGGGGGTGGGGGAACACTGAAGCTTTCTTT	-	TRBD1	TRBV18	TRBJ1-1	17
CASSQGQGEAFF	TGTGCCAGCAGCCAAGGACAGGGTGAAGCTTTCTTT	-	TRBD1	TRBV3-1/TRBV3-2	TRBJ1-1	12
CATKRGGRETQYF	TGTGCCACTAAGCGGGGGGGCAGGGAGACCCAGTACTTC	-	TRBD2	TRBV2	TRBJ2-5	13
CASSNRGGGSTDTQYF	TGTGCCAGCAGCAATAGAGGGGGGGGGAGCACAGATACGCAGTATTTT	-	-	TRBV27	TRBJ2-3	16
CASSRGQGVDTQYF	TGTGCCAGCAGTCGGGGACAGGGGGTAGATACGCAGTATTTT	-	TRBD1	TRBV27	TRBJ2-3	14
CASSLGGADSGNQPQHF	TGCGCCAGCAGCTTAGGGGGTGCGGACAGCGGTAATCAGCCCCAGCATTTT	-	-	TRBV5-1	TRBJ1-5	17
CASSASGRGNQPQHF	TGTGCCAGTAGTGCCTCGGGGAGAGGCAATCAGCCCCAGCATTTT	once	-	TRBV19	TRBJ1-5	15
CASSESGGGETQYF	TGTGCCAGCAGTGAGAGCGGGGGTGGGGAGACCCAGTACTTC	-	TRBD2	TRBV2	TRBJ2-5	14
CASSEGKGQFSSTEAFF	TGTGCCAGCAGTGAAGGTAAGGGACAGTTTTCGAGCACTGAAGCTTTCTTT	-	TRBD1	TRBV25-1	TRBJ1-1	17
CSVKNRAYEQYF	TGCAGCGTTAAAAACAGGGCCTACGAGCAGTACTTC	-	-	TRBV29-1	TRBJ2-7	12
CASSLWGSGQGAYEQYF	TGTGCCAGCAGCTTGTGGGGCTCGGGACAGGGGGCCTACGAGCAGTACTTC	-	TRBD1	TRBV7-9	TRBJ2-7	17
CASSYRGLTYEQYF	TGTGCCAGCAGTTACAGGGGCCTCACCTACGAGCAGTACTTC	-	TRBD1	TRBV28	TRBJ2-7	14
CASSLGQGAYEQYF	TGTGCCAGCAGCTTGGGACAGGGGGCCTACGAGCAGTACTTC	-	TRBD1	TRBV5-4	TRBJ2-7	14
CASSPGQGRTGELFF	TGTGCCAGCTCACCGGGACAGGGACGGACCGGGGAGCTGTTTTTT	-	TRBD1	TRBV18	TRBJ2-2	15
CSVTMGTGGSGNTIYF	TGCAGCGTCACAATGGGGACAGGGGGCTCTGGAAACACCATATATTTT	-	TRBD1	TRBV29-1	TRBJ1-3	16
CAIRGNGYGYTF	TGTGCCATAAGAGGGAACGGCTATGGCTACACCTTC	-	-	TRBV5-4	TRBJ1-2	12
CASSLFGTSGGRGETQYF	TGTGCCAGCAGCTTATTCGGGACTAGCGGGGGGCGAGGGGAGACCCAGTACTTC	few	TRBD2	TRBV11-2	TRBJ2-5	18
CASSPVIPSSYEQYF	TGTGCCAGCAGCCCGGTTATCCCGAGCTCCTACGAGCAGTACTTC	-	-	TRBV27	TRBJ2-7	15
CATGTSGRVADTQYF	TGTGCCACCGGTACTAGCGGGAGAGTAGCAGATACGCAGTATTTT	-	TRBD2	TRBV15	TRBJ2-3	15
CASSLGPGQGFNEQYF	TGTGCCAGCAGCTTAGGACCCGGACAGGGATTCAACGAGCAGTACTTC	once	TRBD1	TRBV7-3	TRBJ2-7	16
CASSEVTSGTDNEQFF	TGTGCCAGCAGTGAGGTGACTAGCGGGACCGACAATGAGCAGTTCTTC	-	TRBD2	TRBV2	TRBJ2-1	16
CASSESASGNYEQFF	TGCGCCAGCAGTGAGTCGGCTAGCGGGAACTATGAGCAGTTCTTC	-	TRBD2	TRBV10-1	TRBJ2-1	15
CASSFGETQYF	TGTGCCAGCAGCTTCGGGGAGACCCAGTACTTC	-	-	TRBV13	TRBJ2-5	11